This TCR beta chain was captured in a study of T cells in Graves' hyperthyroidism and ophthalmopathy. In this sample, this clonotype turned up many times. What was amplified from RNA transcripts were TCR beta CDR3 regions. When the TCR CDR3 underwent first-round RT-PCR, the HTBI primer set was used. TCRdb re-derived calls from the multiplex PCR reads in MiXCR, one entry per CDR3 protein. The repertoire has around 580,000 distinct CDR3 sequences, about half of them found once; the top ten carry around 8%. With 3 bases clipped from V and 5 bases from J, the junction kept 6 bases outside the gene matches. CDR1 LGHDT and CDR2 YNNKEL come from the germline V gene (reference sequence). This CDR3 comprises 15 residues.

The clonotype comes from a woman between 18 and 29 years old with Graves' hyperthyroidism. The chain links TRBV3-1 to TRBJ2-7; 11 bases agree with TRBD1. Material for sequencing was peripheral blood or thyroid tissue (not recorded which). DNA for the CDR3: TGTGCCAGCAGCCACGGCGGACAGGGGGCCCACGAGCAGTACTTC. It translates to CASSHGGQGAHEQYF.